The subject of this entry is one T cell receptor (beta chain). Per the original methods: Amplification of reference gene primers was used by the study to estimate nucleated cell counts. The repertoire was sequenced with immunoSEQ multiplex PCR; TCRdb's copy has only in-frame clones and lacks some. V, J and clone size were drawn from that table, and D and trimming were deduced from the DNA. The sample carries 250,000 to 350,000 clones, roughly 86% recorded once. These data originate in a study of blood T cell repertoires in COVID-19. For the study at large: The United States, Italy and Spain were the sources of the acute and convalescent COVID-19 samples. From T cells, B-cell-depleted T cells, or PBMCs came the material, which was cDNA or gDNA.

The V gene's germline CDR1 is SGDLS and CDR2 YYNGEE. The V segment lost 3 bases and the J segment 3 bases; nucleotides outside the gene matches: 6. The CDR3 spans 15 residues. The TCR sequence derives from a woman aged 25 to 39 who had recovered from COVID-19. The chain has TRBV9 and TRBJ2-7; 10 bases fit TRBD2. The sample taken for sequencing was peripheral blood. This chain's CDR3 is CASSGAGTSDYEQYF. The CDR3 region has the DNA TGTGCCAGCAGCGGAGCCGGGACTAGCGACTACGAGCAGTACTTC.